Below, one TCR beta chain is given with its context. This clonotype came up a few times. Its antigen is currently not known. No much larger clonotype is one base removed from it; base qualities were not supplied. The sample comes from a study of blood T cells in healthy people across ages (dated by TCRdb to between 2015 and 2017). Background for the entire study: In model experiments, roughly one uniquely barcoded TCR beta cDNA molecule per two T cells was captured by template switching. The donors were divided into four age groups: young (average around 15 years), middle-aged (approximately 39), aged (roughly 66) and long-lived (roughly 86). Donors of different ages were randomly distributed across sequencing lanes to avoid experimental bias. For two donors (one aged 18 to 30 and one aged 80 or older), the study analyzed two additional independent replicas of 1 million unique cDNA reads from the same blood draw. The study measured age-related changes in TCR beta repertoire diversity using deep sequencing normalized with unique cDNA molecular identifiers.

Overall study outcomes, separate from this receptor: Observed TCR beta diversity correlated strongly with the percentage of naive T cells measured by flow cytometry. Conclusive comparison of naive and antigen-experienced compartments was prevented by the profiling of bulk unsorted PBMCs. Donor CMV infection status was unknown, potentially confounding age-related changes in expanded clonotypes. Observed TCR beta diversity per million T cells fell roughly linearly with age, and a significant reduction was already apparent by age around 40. The long-lived group showed more naive CD4+ T cells, fewer expanded clones and increased TCR diversity than the aged group, suggesting age selection. Estimates of total diversity based on one million sequenced T cells were considered lower bounds and underestimates.

The protocol used for the library was 5' RACE. Reads for this sample came from an Illumina HiSeq 2500. A second PCR of roughly 7 to 11 cycles was performed with a sample-barcoded 5' primer and a J-beta primer mix. Each TCR beta cDNA molecule received a unique molecular identifier from a template-switch 5' adaptor carrying 12 random nucleotides. Each sample yielded at least 2.5 million CDR3-containing paired-end reads. First-strand cDNA was synthesized from all RNA with the Mint cDNA synthesis kit, primed by a TRBC-specific oligonucleotide. Following uracil-DNA glycosylase treatment, a first 18-cycle PCR with universal primers M1SS and BC2_uni_R was performed on all cDNA. Processing in the source paper ran as follows. Normalization of each sample was performed by random selection of 1 million high-quality reads, each carrying a distinct molecular identifier. Reads with shared molecular identifiers were discarded instead of being binned into consensus sequences. MiTCR, run with a Q25 quality threshold and the strictest error-elimination algorithm, handled CDR3 identification, clonotype clustering and error correction. A nonparametric unseen species model with Euler transformation was used to estimate lower-bound total TCR beta diversity. TCRdb's own reprocessing of the public reads used fastp at Q25 and MiXCR and kept productive beta chains. Merged by CDR3 protein, the rows form single entries marked with the most common genes and DNA. TCRdb's processing, not the study's, gives the V and J calls here. The sample contains under 2 million distinct CDR3 sequences, about 31% of them found a single time. In total, the top ten clones hold approximately 11% of the sample.

Inclusive of the bounding cysteine and phenylalanine, the CDR3 is 14 residues long. CDR3 DNA only is kept here, 42 bases in frame from base 1. Cut back by 2 bases and 5 bases, the V and J ends lie 8 bases apart. Looking up the germline V gene yields CDR1 SGHRS and CDR2 YFSETQ. The donors were some 39 Caucasian individuals from Russia, aged about 6 to 100 years, who were systemically healthy. Ten milliliters of peripheral blood were drawn from each donor into EDTA-treated Vacutainer tubes. Ficoll-Paque density-gradient centrifugation was used to isolate PBMCs, with at least 6 million per sample. Trizol reagent was used to extract total RNA from PBMCs, with at least 6 micrograms per sample. The percentages of naive CD45RAhigh/CD27high T cells were determined by flow cytometry on a PBMC aliquot from every donor.

Sequencing was carried out using blood. The V and J segments used are TRBV5-1 and TRBJ1-6, with the D gene not clear enough to name. The origin of this receptor is a woman in her 30s in good health. The CDR3 sequence is CASSFGPDNSPLHF. The DNA sequence is as follows: TGCGCCAGCAGCTTTGGACCCGATAATTCACCCCTCCACTTT.